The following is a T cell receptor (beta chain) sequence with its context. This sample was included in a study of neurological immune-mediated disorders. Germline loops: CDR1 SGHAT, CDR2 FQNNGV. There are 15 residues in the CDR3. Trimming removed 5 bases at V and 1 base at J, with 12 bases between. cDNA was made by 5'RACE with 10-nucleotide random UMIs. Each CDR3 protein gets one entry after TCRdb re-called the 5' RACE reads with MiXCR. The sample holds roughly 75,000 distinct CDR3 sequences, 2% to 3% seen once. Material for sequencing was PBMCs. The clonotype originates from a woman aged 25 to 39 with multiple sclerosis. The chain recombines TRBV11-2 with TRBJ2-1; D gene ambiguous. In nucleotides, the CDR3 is TGTGCCAGCAGCGCCCCGGGTATTTCCTACAATGAGCAGTTCTTC. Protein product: CASSAPGISYNEQFF.